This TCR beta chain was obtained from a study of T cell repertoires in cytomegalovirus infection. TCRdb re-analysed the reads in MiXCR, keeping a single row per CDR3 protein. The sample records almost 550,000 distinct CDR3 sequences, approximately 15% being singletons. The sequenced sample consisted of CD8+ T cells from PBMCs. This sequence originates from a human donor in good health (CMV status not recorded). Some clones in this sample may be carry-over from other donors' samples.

The chain's CDR3 is CSAFDRDRVYQETQYF. The CDR3 region has the DNA TGCAGTGCTTTTGACCGGGACAGGGTTTACCAAGAGACCCAGTACTTC. The V and J genes are TRBV20-1 and TRBJ2-5; 9 bases agree with TRBD1. The trim removed 5 bases at V and 0 bases at J, leaving 10 bases unmatched. The germline V gene has CDR1 DFQATT and CDR2 SNEGSKA (reference sequence). The CDR3 covers 16 residues.